This T cell receptor beta chain was sequenced for a study of T cell repertoires in cytomegalovirus infection. Study observations and caveats: Individuals carrying CMV plus the relevant HLA were identified by cumulative frequency of public TCR beta families. Clonotype analysis showed dominance of the ex vivo response by HLA-C-restricted CMV-specific TCR beta clonotypes.

This clonotype came up a few times. As yet, its antigen is unknown. The germline gives CDR1 DFQATT, CDR2 SNEGSKA (reference sequence). The germline V and J ends were trimmed by 5 bases and 1 base, with 12 bases remaining between them. The CDR3 is 14 residues long. A single record per CDR3 protein comes from TCRdb applying MiXCR to the reads. This sample has some 100,000 distinct CDR3 sequences, with about 22% found just once. This receptor was identified in a human donor in good health (CMV status not recorded). Some clones in this sample may be carry-over from other donors' samples. This sequence joins TRBV20-1 and TRBJ2-1, with D unclear. Sequencing used CD8+ T cells from PBMCs. The CDR3 DNA follows: TGCAGTGCTGAACCTAGGGCGTCCTACAATGAGCAGTTCTTC. Translation: CSAEPRASYNEQFF.